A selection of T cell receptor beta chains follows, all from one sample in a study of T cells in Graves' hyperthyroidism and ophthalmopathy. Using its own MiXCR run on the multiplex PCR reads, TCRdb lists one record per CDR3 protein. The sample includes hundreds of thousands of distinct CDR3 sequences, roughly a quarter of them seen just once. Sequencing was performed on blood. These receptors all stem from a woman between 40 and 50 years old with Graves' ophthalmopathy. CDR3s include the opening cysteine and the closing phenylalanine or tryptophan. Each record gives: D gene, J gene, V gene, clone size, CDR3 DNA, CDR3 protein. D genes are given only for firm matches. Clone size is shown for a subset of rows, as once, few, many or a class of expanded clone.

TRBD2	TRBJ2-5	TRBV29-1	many	TGCAGCGTTGCCGCGGGGGGCAGGCTCGTAAGGGTACCGCAAGAGACCCAGTACTTC	CSVAAGGRLVRVPQETQYF
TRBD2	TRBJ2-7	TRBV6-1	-	TGTGCCAGCAGTGAAGCCAGTTTACGGTCACTAGCGATTTCCTACGAGCAGTACTTC	CASSEASLRSLAISYEQYF
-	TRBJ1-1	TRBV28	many	TGTGCCAGCAGGTGGGGAGCACAGTTTGGGAGCACTGAAGCTTTCTTT	CASRWGAQFGSTEAFF
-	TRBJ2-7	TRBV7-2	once	TGTGCCAGCCGGACCGGCCGCTACGAGCAGTACTTC	CASRTGRYEQYF
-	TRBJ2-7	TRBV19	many	TGTGCCAGTAGTGCCGCCCAGAGCTACGAGCAGTACTTC	CASSAAQSYEQYF
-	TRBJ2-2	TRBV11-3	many	TGTGCCAGCAGCGGTAGGGGGGCAGCGGCCGGGGAGCTGTTTTTT	CASSGRGAAAGELFF
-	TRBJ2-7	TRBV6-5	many	TGTGCCAGCAGTCCCCGGGGAGCGGGCTCCTACGAGCAGTACTTC	CASSPRGAGSYEQYF
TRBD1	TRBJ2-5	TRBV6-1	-	TGTGCCAGCAGTAAAACGGACAGGGAAGAGACCCAGTACTTC	CASSKTDREETQYF
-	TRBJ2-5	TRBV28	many	TGTGCCAGCAGTTTCTCCCCTGGATTCGGGAGTTTGATGGAGACCCAGTACTTC	CASSFSPGFGSLMETQYF
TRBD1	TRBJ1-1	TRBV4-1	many	TGCGCCAGCAGCCAAGATCAGGGGGTTACTGAAGCTTTCTTT	CASSQDQGVTEAFF
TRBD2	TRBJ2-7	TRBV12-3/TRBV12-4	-	TGTGCCAGCAGTCCCCAGGGACTAGCGGGAGTTGGGCAGTACTTC	CASSPQGLAGVGQYF
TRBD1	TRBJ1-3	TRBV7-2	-	TGTGCCAGCAGCTTAGGGGGACAGCCGGAAAACACCATATATTTT	CASSLGGQPENTIYF
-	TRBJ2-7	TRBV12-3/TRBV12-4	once	TGTGCCAGCAGTACGATGTCCCGCTACGAGCAGTACTTC	CASSTMSRYEQYF
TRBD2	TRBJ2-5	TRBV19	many	TGTGCCAGTAGTTCACTCGGGACTAACCCGTACCAAGAGACCCAGTACTTC	CASSSLGTNPYQETQYF
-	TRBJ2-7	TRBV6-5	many	TGTGCCAGCAGTACGAGACTCTCCGGACACGAGCAGTACTTC	CASSTRLSGHEQYF
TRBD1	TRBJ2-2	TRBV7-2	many	TGTGCCAGCAGCTTAGCCGGGACAGGAGTTTCCGGGGAGCTGTTTTTT	CASSLAGTGVSGELFF
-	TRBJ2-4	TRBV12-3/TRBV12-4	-	TGTGCCAGCAGTTCAATCGGTGCTCCTGTAGCCAAAAACATTCAGTACTTC	CASSSIGAPVAKNIQYF
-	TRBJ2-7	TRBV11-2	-	TGTGCCAGCAGTCAACCCTCCACAGGGGTAGCGGCCTACGAGCAGTACTTC	CASSQPSTGVAAYEQYF